This TCR beta chain was identified in a study of shared clonotypes between healthy human individuals. The CDR3 consists of 19 residues. Germline CDR1 is SGHTA and CDR2 is FQGTGA. After removal of 5 bases from V and 1 base from J, the junction contained 16 bases not matched to a gene. The data were produced by immunoSEQ multiplex PCR, yet TCRdb's version contains in-frame clones alone and is incomplete. Of more than 2 million clones listed, approximately 96% are singletons. Sequencing was performed on naive CD4+ T cells sorted from blood. The subset here: CD45RA+ positively selected. This receptor was identified in a man younger than 30 in good health. J is TRBJ2-2 and V is TRBV7-3; TRBD1 agrees at 7 bases. CDR3 coding DNA: TGTGCCAGCAGCCCGGACAGGTGGAGTTACGAAAGGAACACCGGGGAGCTGTTTTTT. Amino acid sequence: CASSPDRWSYERNTGELFF.